This is a list of T cell receptor beta chains from one sample in a study of long-term antiretroviral therapy in people with HIV. This table comes from immunoSEQ multiplex PCR, and its TCRdb copy is limited to in-frame clones, with some not included. The sample lists 15,000 to 25,000 clones; roughly 86% were seen once. Sequences were derived from unsorted PBMCs, sampled 2.1 years after starting antiretroviral therapy. The receptors shown here come from a man younger than 30 with HIV. Both conserved end residues are part of each CDR3. The D gene is left open where the match is weak. Clone size is given for some rows only: seen once, a few or many times, or a class if the clone is expanded.

cdr3_length,clone_size,j_call,d_call,v_call,cdr3_aa,cdr3_nt
14,.,TRBJ2-1,.,TRBV7-2,CASSRGSSYNEQFF,TGTGCCAGCAGCCGGGGGAGCTCCTACAATGAGCAGTTCTTC
15,.,TRBJ1-3,.,TRBV18,CASSTLGRLGNTIYF,TGTGCCAGCTCCACCCTGGGGCGCCTTGGAAACACCATATATTTT
14,few,TRBJ2-7,TRBD1,TRBV7-3,CASSFGQGIYEQYF,TGTGCCAGCAGCTTTGGACAGGGGATCTACGAGCAGTACTTC
15,.,TRBJ2-7,TRBD2,TRBV4-3,CASSQTSGRYDEQYF,TGCGCCAGCAGCCAAACTAGCGGGAGATACGACGAGCAGTACTTC
15,.,TRBJ2-7,TRBD2,TRBV27,CASGRSSGWWYEQYF,TGTGCCAGCGGGCGGTCTAGCGGGTGGTGGTACGAGCAGTACTTC
15,.,TRBJ2-7,.,TRBV27,CASSSVGSSNYEQYF,TGTGCCAGTTCTTCAGTGGGGAGCTCAAACTACGAGCAGTACTTC
13,.,TRBJ1-4,.,TRBV7-8,CASSLERGEKLFF,TGTGCCAGCAGCTTAGAGAGAGGGGAGAAACTGTTTTTT
14,once,TRBJ2-7,.,TRBV5-1,CASSYTGGGFEQYF,TGCGCCAGCAGTTACACAGGGGGGGGTTTCGAGCAGTACTTC
14,.,TRBJ2-7,.,TRBV9,CASSVRAGTYEQYF,TGTGCCAGCAGCGTAAGGGCAGGAACCTACGAGCAGTACTTC
13,.,TRBJ2-4,.,TRBV19,CASSWARGDIQYF,TGTGCCAGTAGTTGGGCCAGGGGAGACATTCAGTACTTC
15,.,TRBJ1-2,TRBD1,TRBV7-2,CASSLDRGSNYGYTF,TGTGCCAGCAGCTTAGACAGGGGATCAAACTATGGCTACACCTTC
14,.,TRBJ1-1,.,TRBV19,CASSYRGGNTEAFF,TGTGCCAGTAGTTATCGGGGAGGGAACACTGAAGCTTTCTTT
14,.,TRBJ2-5,.,TRBV9,CASSVAGGKETQYF,TGTGCCAGCAGCGTAGCCGGGGGCAAGGAGACCCAGTACTTC
13,.,TRBJ2-1,.,TRBV7-2,CASSQSGHNEQFF,TGTGCCAGCAGCCAGAGCGGTCACAATGAGCAGTTCTTC
15,.,TRBJ2-1,TRBD2,TRBV27,CASSPGTSGSYEQFF,TGTGCCAGCAGTCCGGGGACTAGCGGGAGCTATGAGCAGTTCTTC
16,.,TRBJ1-3,TRBD1,TRBV5-5,CASSPMTGVTGNTIYF,TGTGCCAGCAGCCCGATGACAGGGGTGACTGGAAACACCATATATTTT
13,.,TRBJ1-6,.,TRBV19,CASKRTLEDTLHF,TGTGCCAGTAAGAGGACCCTAGAGGATACCCTCCACTTT
14,.,TRBJ1-5,.,TRBV4-3,CASSQDWVSQPQHF,TGCGCCAGCAGCCAAGATTGGGTGAGTCAGCCCCAGCATTTT
16,.,TRBJ1-1,TRBD1,TRBV19,CASSKRTGVMNTEAFF,TGTGCCAGTAGTAAGCGGACAGGGGTAATGAACACTGAAGCTTTCTTT
12,.,TRBJ2-7,.,TRBV10-2,CASGKDSYEQYF,TGCGCCAGCGGTAAAGACTCCTACGAGCAGTACTTC
14,.,TRBJ1-1,.,TRBV7-2,CASTQGVWGTEAFF,TGTGCCAGCACCCAGGGAGTTTGGGGAACTGAAGCTTTCTTT
12,.,TRBJ1-2,TRBD1,TRBV19,CASSIAGGGYTF,TGTGCCAGTAGTATAGCAGGGGGTGGCTACACCTTC
17,.,TRBJ2-2,TRBD2,TRBV4-1,CASSQETLAGYTGELFF,TGCGCCAGCAGCCAAGAAACCCTAGCGGGGTACACCGGGGAGCTGTTTTTT
16,.,TRBJ1-2,.,TRBV29-1,CSVIRPVDAANYGYTF,TGCAGCGTGATACGCCCTGTTGATGCAGCCAACTATGGCTACACCTTC
14,.,TRBJ2-5,TRBD2,TRBV2,CASSELAGGETQYF,TGTGCCAGCAGTGAACTAGCGGGGGGGGAGACCCAGTACTTC
17,.,TRBJ2-1,TRBD2,TRBV29-1,CSVDLGASGGPYNEQFF,TGCAGCGTTGATTTGGGGGCTAGCGGGGGCCCTTACAATGAGCAGTTCTTC
15,.,TRBJ1-2,TRBD1,TRBV9,CASSPGTVANYGYTF,TGTGCCAGCAGCCCAGGGACAGTAGCTAACTATGGCTACACCTTC
13,.,TRBJ2-2,.,TRBV7-8,CASSLASPGELFF,TGTGCCAGCAGCTTAGCCAGCCCCGGGGAGCTGTTTTTT
13,once,TRBJ1-5,.,TRBV7-9,CASSWGENQPQHF,TGTGCCAGCAGCTGGGGGGAGAATCAGCCCCAGCATTTT
13,.,TRBJ2-7,.,TRBV5-6,CASSSGFSYEQYF,TGTGCCAGCAGCTCGGGATTCAGCTACGAGCAGTACTTC
15,.,TRBJ2-6,.,TRBV19,CASSTISSGANVLTF,TGTGCCAGTAGTACGATCAGCTCTGGGGCCAACGTCCTGACTTTC
14,.,TRBJ2-7,.,TRBV4-3,CASSQARVGYEQYF,TGCGCCAGCAGCCAAGCTAGGGTCGGCTACGAGCAGTACTTC
12,.,TRBJ2-7,.,TRBV27,CASGAPQNEQYF,TGTGCCAGCGGAGCTCCCCAGAACGAGCAGTACTTC
13,.,TRBJ1-1,.,TRBV30,CAWNSGGAAEAFF,TGTGCCTGGAATTCGGGGGGGGCGGCTGAAGCTTTCTTT
13,once,TRBJ1-1,TRBD1,TRBV7-2,CASSPTGVTEAFF,TGTGCCAGCAGTCCGACAGGGGTCACTGAAGCTTTCTTT
13,.,TRBJ2-7,.,TRBV7-3,CASSIGVEYEQYF,TGTGCCAGCAGCATAGGAGTCGAATACGAGCAGTACTTC
13,.,TRBJ2-7,TRBD2,TRBV19,CASSGGGESEQYF,TGTGCCAGTTCCGGGGGAGGGGAGAGCGAGCAGTACTTC
13,.,TRBJ2-7,TRBD1,TRBV5-1,CASSFDRAGEQYF,TGCGCCAGCAGCTTCGACAGGGCCGGCGAGCAGTACTTC
14,.,TRBJ2-7,TRBD2,TRBV9,CASSTGGSLYEQYF,TGTGCCAGCAGTACTGGCGGGAGTCTCTACGAGCAGTACTTC
14,.,TRBJ2-7,.,TRBV7-2,CASSSWPDGYEQYF,TGTGCCAGCAGCTCGTGGCCAGACGGATACGAGCAGTACTTC
13,.,TRBJ2-1,.,TRBV5-6,CASSLGSGNEQFF,TGTGCCAGCAGCTTGGGTTCCGGCAATGAGCAGTTCTTC
13,.,TRBJ2-5,.,TRBV6-1,CASSTPLVETQYF,TGTGCCAGCAGCACCCCCTTGGTAGAGACCCAGTACTTC